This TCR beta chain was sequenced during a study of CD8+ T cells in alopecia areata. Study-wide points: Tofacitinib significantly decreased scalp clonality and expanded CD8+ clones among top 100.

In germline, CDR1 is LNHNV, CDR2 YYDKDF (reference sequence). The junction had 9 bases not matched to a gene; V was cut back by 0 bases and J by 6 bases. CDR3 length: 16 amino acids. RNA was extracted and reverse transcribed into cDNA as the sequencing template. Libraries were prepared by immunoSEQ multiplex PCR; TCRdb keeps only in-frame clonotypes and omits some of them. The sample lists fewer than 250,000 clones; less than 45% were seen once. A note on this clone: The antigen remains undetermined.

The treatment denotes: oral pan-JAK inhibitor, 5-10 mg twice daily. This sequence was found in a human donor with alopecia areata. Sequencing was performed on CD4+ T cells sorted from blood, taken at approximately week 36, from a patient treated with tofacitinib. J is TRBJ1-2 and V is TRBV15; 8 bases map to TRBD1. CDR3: CATSRDHRDRGDGYTF. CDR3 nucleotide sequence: TGTGCCACCAGCAGAGACCACCGAGACAGGGGAGATGGCTACACCTTC.